This is a list of T cell receptor beta chains from one sample in a study of T-cell memory formation after mild COVID-19. TCRdb passed the 5' RACE reads through MiXCR, listing each CDR3 protein once. The sample consists of about 560,000 distinct CDR3 sequences, roughly a sixth of them appearing once. Source material: PBMCs or a T cell subset sorted from them (not recorded which). Receptor source: an adult woman who had mild COVID-19 (a few samples of this study predate the infection). Cell type and time point are not known. The CDR3 runs from the conserved cysteine through the conserved F or W. The D gene is left open where the match is weak. The size field is filled for only some rows; it gives once, few, many or a size class.

D gene	V gene	clone size	J gene	CDR3 DNA	CDR3 protein
TRBD2	TRBV2	-	TRBJ2-1	TGTGCCAGCACTGGGACTAGCGGCGACAATGAGCAGTTCTTC	CASTGTSGDNEQFF
TRBD1	TRBV24-1	-	TRBJ2-4	TGTGCCACCTTAGGTACAGGGGGGAAAAACATTCAGTACTTC	CATLGTGGKNIQYF
-	TRBV10-3	-	TRBJ2-5	TGTGCCATCAGCGAGGGGACGTTCGCGGCGGAGACCCAGTACTTC	CAISEGTFAAETQYF
-	TRBV14	-	TRBJ1-1	TGTGCCAGCAGACCGTGGCGGGGTGGGGACACTGAAGCTTTCTTT	CASRPWRGGDTEAFF
-	TRBV15	-	TRBJ1-1	TGTGCCACCAGCAGCACAATGAATACTGAAGCTTTCTTT	CATSSTMNTEAFF
-	TRBV18	-	TRBJ2-3	TGTGCCAGCTCACCTGGGACGGGCACAGATACGCAGTATTTT	CASSPGTGTDTQYF
TRBD1	TRBV20-1	few	TRBJ1-1	TGCAGTGCTAGAACCGACAGGGACACTGAAGCTTTCTTT	CSARTDRDTEAFF
-	TRBV24-1	few	TRBJ1-5	TGTGCCACCAGTGACTCTAAGCGAAATCAGCCCCAGCATTTT	CATSDSKRNQPQHF
TRBD1	TRBV7-2	-	TRBJ1-5	TGTGCCAGCAGCTCAGGACAGGGTACCAGTCAGCCCCAGCATTTT	CASSSGQGTSQPQHF
-	TRBV19	-	TRBJ2-7	TGTGCCAGTTCCTACGGTGGGGTTCCCTACGAGCAGTACTTC	CASSYGGVPYEQYF
TRBD2	TRBV18	-	TRBJ2-3	TGTGCCAGCTCACTGTTGACTAGCGGGGGGCCCTTGGATACGCAGTATTTT	CASSLLTSGGPLDTQYF
TRBD2	TRBV6-2/TRBV6-3	-	TRBJ2-5	TGTGCCAGCAGACTACTAGCGGACCAAGAGACCCAGTACTTC	CASRLLADQETQYF
-	TRBV6-2/TRBV6-3	few	TRBJ1-2	TGTGCCAGCAGCCGGGGGCCCGGGTTCATATATGGCTACACCTTC	CASSRGPGFIYGYTF
-	TRBV6-5	many	TRBJ2-7	TGTGCCAGCAGCACGGGTCGCAACGAGCAGTACTTC	CASSTGRNEQYF
-	TRBV7-6	few	TRBJ2-7	TGTGCCAGCAGCTTAGATACAGGACCCCTCTACGAGCAGTACTTC	CASSLDTGPLYEQYF
TRBD1	TRBV3-1	-	TRBJ1-2	TGTGCCAGCAGCCGTACCGGGACAGGCATCTATGGCTACACCTTC	CASSRTGTGIYGYTF
-	TRBV20-1	few	TRBJ1-6	TGCAGTGCTAGAGATCCCAGGGAGAATTCACCCCTCCACTTT	CSARDPRENSPLHF
-	TRBV12-3/TRBV12-4	few	TRBJ1-2	TGTGCCAGCAGTTTTCGGGGACTTGGCTATGGCTACACCTTC	CASSFRGLGYGYTF
TRBD2	TRBV3-1	-	TRBJ2-5	TGTGCCAGCAGCCACTCAGCGGGGGGGCCGAAGACCCAGTACTTC	CASSHSAGGPKTQYF
-	TRBV5-1	few	TRBJ1-2	TGCGCCAGCAGCATGCAGGGGAGTGGCTACACCTTC	CASSMQGSGYTF
TRBD2	TRBV6-2/TRBV6-3	few	TRBJ2-5	TGTGCCAGCCGAAGGACTAGTGAGGAGACCCAGTACTTC	CASRRTSEETQYF
-	TRBV3-1	few	TRBJ2-3	TGTGCCAGCAGCCAAGACTTTAATACGCAGTATTTT	CASSQDFNTQYF